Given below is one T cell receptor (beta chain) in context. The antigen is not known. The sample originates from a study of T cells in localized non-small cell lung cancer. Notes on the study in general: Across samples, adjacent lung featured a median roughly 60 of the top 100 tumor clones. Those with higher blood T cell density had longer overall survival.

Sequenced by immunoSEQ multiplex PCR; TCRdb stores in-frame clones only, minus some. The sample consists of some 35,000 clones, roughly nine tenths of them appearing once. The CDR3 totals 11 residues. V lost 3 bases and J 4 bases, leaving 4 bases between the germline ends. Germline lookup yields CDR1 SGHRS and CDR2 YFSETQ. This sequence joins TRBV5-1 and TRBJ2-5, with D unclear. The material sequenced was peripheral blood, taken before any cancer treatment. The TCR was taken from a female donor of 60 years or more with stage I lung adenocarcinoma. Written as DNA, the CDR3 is TGCGCCAGCAGCTATGGAGAGACCCAGTACTTC. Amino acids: CASSYGETQYF.